This is a list of T cell receptor beta chains from one sample in a study of blood T cell repertoires in COVID-19. Repertoires were generated with immunoSEQ multiplex PCR, while TCRdb's copy carries only in-frame clones and drops some. The data contain 100,000 to 150,000 clones, 85% to 90% of them singletons. The sample consisted of peripheral blood. The receptors shown here come from a woman aged 55-69 years with COVID-19, enrolled during active disease. Each CDR3 is given with its conserved first and last residue. Fields, in order: V gene, clone size, J gene, D gene, CDR3 DNA, CDR3 protein. A D gene is named only where the DNA matches it firmly. Rows may omit the clone size; those that give it use once, few, many or a size class.

v_gene: TRBV4-3; abundance: .; j_gene: TRBJ1-4; d_gene: TRBD1; CDR3nt: TGCGCCAGCAGCCAAGATTGGACAGGGGGGGAAAAACTGTTTTTT; CDR3aa: CASSQDWTGGEKLFF
v_gene: TRBV4-3; abundance: .; j_gene: TRBJ2-2; d_gene: TRBD2; CDR3nt: TGCGCCAGCAGCCCCGGGGGGGCGAACACCGGGGAGCTGTTTTTT; CDR3aa: CASSPGGANTGELFF
v_gene: TRBV29-1; abundance: .; j_gene: TRBJ2-2; d_gene: TRBD1; CDR3nt: TGCAGCGACTGGGGAAGGGGGCGTCCGGTCCGGACCACCGGGGAGCTGTTTTTT; CDR3aa: CSDWGRGRPVRTTGELFF
v_gene: TRBV9; abundance: .; j_gene: TRBJ2-2; d_gene: .; CDR3nt: TGTGCCAGCAGCACGGGACAGAACACCGGGGAGCTGTTTTTT; CDR3aa: CASSTGQNTGELFF
v_gene: TRBV29-1; abundance: .; j_gene: TRBJ2-5; d_gene: TRBD1; CDR3nt: TGCAGCGCGGGACAGTCCCAAGAGACCCAGTACTTC; CDR3aa: CSAGQSQETQYF
v_gene: TRBV25-1; abundance: .; j_gene: TRBJ1-2; d_gene: TRBD1; CDR3nt: TGTGCCAGCAGTGAAGATATCAGGGGGCGGTATGGCTACACCTTC; CDR3aa: CASSEDIRGRYGYTF
v_gene: TRBV6-4; abundance: .; j_gene: TRBJ2-1; d_gene: .; CDR3nt: TGTGCCAGCAGTGAATTTACAGGGTTCAACAATGAGCAGTTCTTC; CDR3aa: CASSEFTGFNNEQFF
v_gene: TRBV10-3; abundance: .; j_gene: TRBJ2-6; d_gene: TRBD2; CDR3nt: TGTGCCATCAGTGGCGGGGGGGCTGGGGCCAACGTCCTGACTTTC; CDR3aa: CAISGGGAGANVLTF
v_gene: TRBV15; abundance: .; j_gene: TRBJ2-5; d_gene: TRBD1; CDR3nt: TGTGCCACCAGCTCAAGCCTCCGGGACAGGGAATGGGAGACCCAGTACTTC; CDR3aa: CATSSSLRDREWETQYF
v_gene: TRBV11-2; abundance: .; j_gene: TRBJ2-5; d_gene: .; CDR3nt: TGTGCCAGCAGCCTCCTGAACAGACAAGAGACCCAGTACTTC; CDR3aa: CASSLLNRQETQYF
v_gene: TRBV6-2/TRBV6-3; abundance: .; j_gene: TRBJ2-5; d_gene: TRBD2; CDR3nt: TGTGCCAGCAGTTCAGGACTAGCGGGGCAAGAGACCCAGTACTTC; CDR3aa: CASSSGLAGQETQYF
v_gene: TRBV18; abundance: .; j_gene: TRBJ1-1; d_gene: TRBD1; CDR3nt: TGTGCCAGCTCACCCACGAATCCGGGACAGGGGGTTTCAGAAGCTTTCTTT; CDR3aa: CASSPTNPGQGVSEAFF
v_gene: TRBV9; abundance: .; j_gene: TRBJ2-1; d_gene: TRBD1; CDR3nt: TGTGCCAGCAATCCAGGGGGATCCTACAATGAGCAGTTCTTC; CDR3aa: CASNPGGSYNEQFF
v_gene: TRBV3-1/TRBV3-2; abundance: .; j_gene: TRBJ2-1; d_gene: TRBD2; CDR3nt: TGTGCCAGCAGCCGGATGGCGGGGGGGCCGGGTTTATCCTACAATGAGCAGTTCTTC; CDR3aa: CASSRMAGGPGLSYNEQFF
v_gene: TRBV6-5; abundance: .; j_gene: TRBJ1-1; d_gene: .; CDR3nt: TGTGCCAGCAGCAAAAGGGAGTGGAACACTGAAGCTTTCTTT; CDR3aa: CASSKREWNTEAFF
v_gene: TRBV19; abundance: few; j_gene: TRBJ1-5; d_gene: TRBD1; CDR3nt: TGTGCCAGTAGTATAGGGACAGGGTATAATCAGCCCCAGCATTTT; CDR3aa: CASSIGTGYNQPQHF
v_gene: TRBV4-2; abundance: .; j_gene: TRBJ1-6; d_gene: TRBD1; CDR3nt: TGTGCCAGCAGCCAAGAACCCCGCGGGACAGGGGAGAGTTCACCCCTCCACTTT; CDR3aa: CASSQEPRGTGESSPLHF